This T cell receptor beta chain is drawn from a study of immune evolution from preneoplasia to lung adenocarcinoma. Patients had resection in Japan or China between about 2013 and 2018. Each case's diagnosis was confirmed by two pathologists on H&E. The repertoire was sequenced with immunoSEQ multiplex PCR; TCRdb's copy has only in-frame clones and lacks some. The table includes about 7,200 clones, roughly three quarters detected once. Study results and limitations: Top clone frequencies peaked in normal lung, apparently declining through invasive adenocarcinoma.

Remarks on this clone: Its antigen is unknown.

The receptor was isolated from a person between 65 and 79 years old with lung adenocarcinoma. The sequenced sample was FFPE adjacent normal lung tissue.

DNA for the CDR3: TGTGCCTGGAGTGTACATAAGGTGACTGAAGCTTTCTTT. This sequence encodes CAWSVHKVTEAFF. This chain links TRBV30 with TRBJ1-1; D uncertain. In germline, CDR1 is GTSNPN, CDR2 SVGIG (reference sequence). This CDR3 comprises 13 residues. V lost 0 bases and J lost 5, with 10 bases in between.